Listed below are T cell receptor beta chains from one sample, sequenced in a study of CD8+CD57+ T cells in acquired aplastic anemia. MiXCR, applied by TCRdb to the reads, yields one record per CDR3 protein. This table has 200,000 or so distinct CDR3 sequences, less than 60% appearing once. Sequencing used sorted CD4+, CD8+, or CD8+CD57+ T cells (not recorded which) from PBMCs. The receptors here all came from a human donor with aplastic anemia. CDR3s include the opening cysteine and the closing phenylalanine or tryptophan. Fields, in order: V gene, D gene, J gene, clone size, CDR3 DNA, CDR3 protein. D genes are given only for firm matches. Where a row states a size, it is once, few, many or the class of an expanded clone; other rows omit it.

>TRBV28|.|TRBJ1-1|.
TGTGCCAGCAGTTTAAATCAACCCGGGGCAGGAGGGGAAGCTTTCTTT
CASSLNQPGAGGEAFF
>TRBV18|TRBD1|TRBJ2-7|.
TGTGCCAGCTCACCAATTACTGGGACAGGGTCCTGCGAGCAGTACTTC
CASSPITGTGSCEQYF
>TRBV27|TRBD1|TRBJ1-6|.
TGTGCCAGCAGTTTATCGGGACAGTATAATTCACCCCTCCACTTT
CASSLSGQYNSPLHF
>TRBV20-1|TRBD1|TRBJ1-5|many
TGCAGTGCTAGAGAGGGCAGGGGGGCTGTTCAGCCCCAGCATTTT
CSAREGRGAVQPQHF
>TRBV29-1|.|TRBJ1-1|.
TGCAGCGTTTCGACAGAAGGCACTGAAGCTTTCTTT
CSVSTEGTEAFF
>TRBV2|.|TRBJ1-1|.
TGTGCCAGCAGTGAAGCGTTGGGCCAGGTCTACGAAGCTTTCTTT
CASSEALGQVYEAFF
>TRBV9|TRBD2|TRBJ2-1|.
TGTGCCAGCAGCACCAATAGCGGGGTCGGGGAGCAGTTCTTC
CASSTNSGVGEQFF
>TRBV25-1|.|TRBJ2-5|.
TGTGCCAGCGAAGCCGGGCAGGTGGGCGTACGGGAGACCCAGTACTTC
CASEAGQVGVRETQYF
>TRBV25-1|.|TRBJ1-1|.
TGTGCCAGCAGTACGACCACCCGGAACACTGAAGCTTTCTTT
CASSTTTRNTEAFF
>TRBV7-6|.|TRBJ2-3|.
TGTGCCAGCAGCTTAGTGCAGGCAGATACGCAGTATTTT
CASSLVQADTQYF
>TRBV7-2|TRBD1|TRBJ1-1|.
TGTGCCAGCAGGGGAACCTACAGGGGGGACACTGAAGCTTTCTTT
CASRGTYRGDTEAFF
>TRBV20-1|.|TRBJ2-7|many
TGCAGTGCTCCCCAGGTGTTAAGGGCTCCCTACGAGCAGTACTTC
CSAPQVLRAPYEQYF
>TRBV10-3|.|TRBJ2-7|.
TGTGCCATCAGTGCGCGGGGGCCCTCCTACGAGCAGTACTTC
CAISARGPSYEQYF
>TRBV19|.|TRBJ2-1|.
TGTGCCAGTAGGGGGGGTGCGACAGGGTTCGATGAGCAGTTCTTC
CASRGGATGFDEQFF
>TRBV5-1|.|TRBJ1-2|once
TGCGCCAGCAGCTTGGAAGGGACCCGAAACTATGGCTACACCTTC
CASSLEGTRNYGYTF
>TRBV19|.|TRBJ1-5|many
TGTGCCAGTAGCGGAAACAGGGAGAATCAGCCCCAGCATTTT
CASSGNRENQPQHF
>TRBV25-1|.|TRBJ1-6|.
TGTGCCAGCAGTCTTTCGGCCGCTTCACCCCTCCACTTT
CASSLSAASPLHF
>TRBV6-1|TRBD1|TRBJ1-1|.
TGTGCCAGCAGTTCCGACGACAGGGGGAACACTGAAGCTTTCTTT
CASSSDDRGNTEAFF
>TRBV6-5|TRBD1|TRBJ2-7|many
TGTGCCAGCAAGAAGGGACAGGCCGAATCCGAGCAGTACTTC
CASKKGQAESEQYF
>TRBV5-1|.|TRBJ1-2|many
TGCGCCAGCAGCCAGGGCCCCTCGGACTATGGCTACACCTTC
CASSQGPSDYGYTF
>TRBV7-4|TRBD1|TRBJ1-2|.
TGTGCCAGCAGCTTAGAACGGAGGGGGCTCTCTGGCTACACCTTC
CASSLERRGLSGYTF
>TRBV29-1|TRBD1|TRBJ2-7|.
TGCAGCGTTGAAGACCCTAACACCGGGACAGGGACGTACGAGCAGTACTTC
CSVEDPNTGTGTYEQYF
>TRBV19|.|TRBJ1-2|once
TGTGCCAGTAGGGACAGCAGCTTAGGGGGGGCAGTGAACTATGGCTACACCTTC
CASRDSSLGGAVNYGYTF
>TRBV5-1|TRBD1|TRBJ2-7|.
TGCGCCAGCACTTGGACAGGACAGCGAGTCTACGAGCAGTACTTC
CASTWTGQRVYEQYF
>TRBV14|TRBD1|TRBJ1-1|few
TGTGCCAGCGGCCCCAGACAGGGGGCGCGGACTGAAGCTTTCTTT
CASGPRQGARTEAFF
>TRBV2|.|TRBJ1-1|many
TGTGCCAGCAGTGGGTCATTCCAAGAGGACACTGAAGCTTTCTTT
CASSGSFQEDTEAFF
>TRBV10-3|.|TRBJ1-6|.
TGTGCCATCGGGGAGGTCCCACCCCTCCACTTT
CAIGEVPPLHF
>TRBV11-2|.|TRBJ1-6|.
TGTGCCAGCAGTAAAACAGGGCCGCCGAATTCACCCCTCCACTTT
CASSKTGPPNSPLHF
>TRBV7-3|.|TRBJ2-3|.
TGTGCCAGCAGCCGGTCCAGAGGGACGGATGAGCAGTATTTT
CASSRSRGTDEQYF
>TRBV5-6|TRBD1|TRBJ2-7|many
TGTGCCAGCAGTTCCGGGACAGGGAGGCACCGCCAGTACTTC
CASSSGTGRHRQYF
>TRBV30|.|TRBJ2-2|few
TGTGCCTGGAGCGTAGGAGGGGTAGACACCGGGGAGCTGTTTTTT
CAWSVGGVDTGELFF
>TRBV7-9|TRBD2|TRBJ2-1|once
TGTGCCAGCAGCTCCGCTAGCGGGGGTAATGAGCAGTTCTTC
CASSSASGGNEQFF
>TRBV5-5|.|TRBJ1-5|.
TGTGCCAGCAGCTTGGCCGTAAGGGCATATAGCAATCAGCCCCAGCATTTT
CASSLAVRAYSNQPQHF
>TRBV24-1|.|TRBJ2-3|.
TGTGCCACCAGTGGTACCGGAATTACCACAGATACGCAGTATTTT
CATSGTGITTDTQYF
>TRBV5-1|.|TRBJ1-2|many
TGCGCCAGCAACCAGAGCCCGGGGAGGAGCTATGGCTACACCTTC
CASNQSPGRSYGYTF
>TRBV5-1|.|TRBJ1-2|many
TGCGCCAGCAGCCAAGCCCTTGGCCCTGGCTACACCTTC
CASSQALGPGYTF
>TRBV2|TRBD1|TRBJ1-2|many
TGTGCCAGCAGCCCGGACAGGGTCTATGGCTACACCTTC
CASSPDRVYGYTF
>TRBV19|.|TRBJ2-7|once
TGTGCCAGCGGGCTCGGGACTTTGTACTTC
CASGLGTLYF
>TRBV20-1|.|TRBJ2-6|.
TGCAGTGCTAGGAGGCAGGGAAGCTCTGGGGCCAACGTCCTGACTTTC
CSARRQGSSGANVLTF
>TRBV20-1|.|TRBJ1-1|many
TGCAGTGCCCCCGAGGGAGGGAAAAGCACTGAAGCTTTCTTT
CSAPEGGKSTEAFF
>TRBV9|TRBD1|TRBJ2-7|many
TGTGCCAGCAGCGGAACAGGGGGCGCGATCTACGAGCAGTACTTC
CASSGTGGAIYEQYF
>TRBV10-2|.|TRBJ1-1|.
TGCGCCAGCAAATTCGAAGGTTGGTCAGGTGAAGCTTTCTTT
CASKFEGWSGEAFF
>TRBV27|.|TRBJ1-6|.
TGTGCCAGCAGGGAACAGGGCTCCTATAATTCACCCCTCCACTTT
CASREQGSYNSPLHF
>TRBV20-1|.|TRBJ1-5|many
TGCAGTGTCCTGACAGGCCGCGAAGAGTATAGCAATCAGCCCCAGCATTTT
CSVLTGREEYSNQPQHF
>TRBV9|.|TRBJ2-7|.
TGTGCCAGCAGTTTTAGGGCGGACGAGCAGTACTTC
CASSFRADEQYF
>TRBV24-1|.|TRBJ2-5|once
TGTGCCACCAGTGATTTTCGGGAGACCCAGTACTTC
CATSDFRETQYF
>TRBV7-9|TRBD1|TRBJ1-2|once
TGTGCCAGCAATCAGGGGGCTGATGAGTATTTC
CASNQGADEYF
>TRBV25-1|.|TRBJ1-6|.
TGTGCCAGCAGTGAACTCGACAGACTGGATTCACCCCTCCACTTT
CASSELDRLDSPLHF
>TRBV5-1|.|TRBJ2-7|many
TGCGCCAGCAGCTTCCGGGACGAGAGCTCCTACGAGCAGTACTTC
CASSFRDESSYEQYF
>TRBV20-1|.|TRBJ2-7|.
TGCAGTGCTGTCCAGGGATTCGAGCAGTACTTC
CSAVQGFEQYF
>TRBV6-5|TRBD1|TRBJ1-4|few
TGTGCCAGCGGCAAGACAGGGGGCGAGAATGAAAAACTGTTTTTT
CASGKTGGENEKLFF
>TRBV5-1|.|TRBJ1-1|many
TGCGCCAGCAGCTCAGGACAACTCATGAACACTGAAGCTTTCTTT
CASSSGQLMNTEAFF
>TRBV19|.|TRBJ2-7|.
TGTGCCAGTAGATCCCCGCTCTCCTACGAGCAGTACTTC
CASRSPLSYEQYF
>TRBV19|.|TRBJ2-6|many
TGTGCCAGTAAGGGCGGACTTTACTCTGGGGCCAACGTCCTGACTTTC
CASKGGLYSGANVLTF
>TRBV7-3|TRBD1|TRBJ2-7|.
TGTGCCAGCAGGGCTACTACAGGGGGCGCGCGGGACGAGCAGTACTTC
CASRATTGGARDEQYF
>TRBV10-3|TRBD1|TRBJ2-7|.
TGTGCCATCAAGATGTCGGGACAGCGAGTCTACAAGCAGTACTTC
CAIKMSGQRVYKQYF
>TRBV10-3|TRBD1|TRBJ1-4|.
TGTGCCTCCGCAGGGTATCAGGGGGAAAAACCGTTTTTT
CASAGYQGEKPFF